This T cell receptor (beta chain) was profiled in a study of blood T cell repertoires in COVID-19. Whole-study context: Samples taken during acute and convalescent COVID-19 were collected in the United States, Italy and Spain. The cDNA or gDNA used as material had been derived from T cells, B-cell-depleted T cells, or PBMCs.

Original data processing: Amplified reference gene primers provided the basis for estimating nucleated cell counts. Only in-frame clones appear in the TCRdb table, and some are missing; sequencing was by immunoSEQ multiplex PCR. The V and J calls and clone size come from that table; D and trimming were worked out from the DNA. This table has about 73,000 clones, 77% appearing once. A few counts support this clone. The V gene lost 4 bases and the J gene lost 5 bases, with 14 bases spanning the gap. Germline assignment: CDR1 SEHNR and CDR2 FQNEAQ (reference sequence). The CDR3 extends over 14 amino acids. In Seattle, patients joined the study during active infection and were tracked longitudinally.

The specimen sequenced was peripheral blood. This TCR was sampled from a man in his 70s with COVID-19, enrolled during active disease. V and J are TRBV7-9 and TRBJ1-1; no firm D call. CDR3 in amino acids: CASSSRGSGTEAFF. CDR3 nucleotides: TGTGCCAGCAGCTCTAGAGGATCTGGTACTGAAGCTTTCTTT.